This T cell receptor beta chain appears in the sequencing data of a study of T-cell reconstitution after alpha-beta-depleted transplantation in children. TCRbeta library construction was performed incorporating unique molecular identifiers. TCRdb passed the PCR reads through MiXCR, listing each CDR3 protein once. The sample records about 830,000 distinct CDR3 sequences, 15% to 20% being singletons. The sample here was PBMCs, mostly from graft donor cells, taken 360 days after TCRalphabeta/CD19-depleted stem cell transplant. The clonotype comes from a male patient between 10 and 17 years old who had a stem cell transplant for acute lymphoblastic leukemia, so the T cells may come from the graft donor.

The CDR3 loop is CASSLSFRMRPWTF. As DNA, the CDR3 is TGTGCCAGCAGTTTATCGTTCAGGATGCGTCCCTGGACCTTC. The chain uses TRBV27 and TRBJ1-2, with D hard to call. The CDR3 extends over 14 amino acids. The germline V and J ends were trimmed by 0 bases and 14 bases, with 19 bases remaining between them. Germline CDR1 and CDR2: MNHEY and SMNVEV (reference sequence).